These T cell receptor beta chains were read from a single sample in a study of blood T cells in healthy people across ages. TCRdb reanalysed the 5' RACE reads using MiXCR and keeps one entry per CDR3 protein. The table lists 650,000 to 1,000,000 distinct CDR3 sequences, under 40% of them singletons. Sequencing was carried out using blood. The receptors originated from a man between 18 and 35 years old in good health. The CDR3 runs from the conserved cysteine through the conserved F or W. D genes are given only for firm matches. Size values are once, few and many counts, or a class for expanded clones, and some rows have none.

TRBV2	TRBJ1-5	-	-	CASSGSQNHQPQHF	TGTGCCAGCAGCGGGAGCCAGAATCATCAGCCCCAGCATTTT
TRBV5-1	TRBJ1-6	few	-	CASSSGGYNSPLHF	TGCGCCAGCAGCTCCGGAGGGTATAATTCACCCCTCCACTTT
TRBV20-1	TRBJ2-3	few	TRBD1	CSAHADRVRVSRDTQYF	TGCAGTGCACACGCTGACAGGGTGCGGGTTAGCAGAGATACGCAGTATTTT
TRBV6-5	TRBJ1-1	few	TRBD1	CASSYSQGANTEAFF	TGTGCCAGCAGTTACTCTCAGGGGGCGAACACTGAAGCTTTCTTT
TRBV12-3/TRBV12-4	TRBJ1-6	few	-	CASSGSGGGPVSPLHF	TGTGCCAGCAGTGGATCGGGCGGGGGTCCGGTTTCACCCCTCCACTTT
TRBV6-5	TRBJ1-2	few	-	CASSYSVREPLYGYTF	TGTGCCAGCAGTTACTCTGTGAGGGAACCCCTCTATGGCTACACCTTC
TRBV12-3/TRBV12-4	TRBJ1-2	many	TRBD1	CASRIGQGADGYTF	TGTGCCAGCAGGATCGGACAGGGGGCTGACGGCTACACCTTC
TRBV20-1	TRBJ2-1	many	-	CSATPRGYGNEQFF	TGCAGTGCTACCCCCCGGGGCTATGGCAATGAGCAGTTCTTC
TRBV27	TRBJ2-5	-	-	CASSVNGRAETQYF	TGTGCCAGCAGTGTAAACGGCAGGGCAGAGACCCAGTACTTC
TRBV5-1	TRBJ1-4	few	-	CASSLDTQGNEKLFF	TGCGCCAGCAGTCTCGATACCCAGGGTAATGAAAAACTGTTTTTT
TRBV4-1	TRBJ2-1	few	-	CASSPTGNDDEQFF	TGCGCCAGCAGCCCAACGGGGAACGACGATGAGCAGTTCTTC
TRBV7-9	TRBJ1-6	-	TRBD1	CASSYHEKQGVDSPSHF	TGTGCCAGCAGCTACCACGAAAAACAGGGGGTTGATTCACCCTCCCACTTT
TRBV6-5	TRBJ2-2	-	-	CASLGRGELFF	TGTGCCAGCCTGGGGAGAGGGGAGCTGTTTTTT
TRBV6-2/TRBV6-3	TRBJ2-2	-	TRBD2	CASDRLAGDTGELFF	TGTGCCAGCGATCGTCTAGCGGGAGATACCGGGGAGCTGTTTTTT
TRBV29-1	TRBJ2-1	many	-	CSVVLVDEQFF	TGCAGCGTTGTATTGGTGGATGAGCAGTTCTTC
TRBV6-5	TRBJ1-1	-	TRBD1	CASRTGTGNTEAFF	TGTGCCAGCAGAACCGGGACAGGGAACACTGAAGCTTTCTTT
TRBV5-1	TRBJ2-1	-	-	CASSGLGAGVSYNEQFF	TGCGCCAGCAGCGGGCTTGGGGCGGGCGTCTCCTACAATGAGCAGTTCTTC
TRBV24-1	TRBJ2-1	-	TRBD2	CATSDSGRSGGNEQFF	TGTGCCACCAGTGATTCGGGACGCTCGGGGGGCAATGAGCAGTTCTTC
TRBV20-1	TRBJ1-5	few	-	CSARETVQIMQPQHF	TGCAGTGCTAGAGAGACAGTCCAAATCATGCAGCCCCAGCATTTT
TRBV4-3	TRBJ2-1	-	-	CASSQDGSRAGEQFF	TGCGCCAGCAGCCAAGATGGGTCCAGGGCCGGTGAGCAGTTCTTC
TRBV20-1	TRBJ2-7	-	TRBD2	CSARLAANEQYF	TGCAGTGCTAGACTAGCGGCTAATGAGCAGTACTTC
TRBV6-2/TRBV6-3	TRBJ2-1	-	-	CASSYGQDNEQFF	TGTGCCAGCAGTTACGGTCAGGACAATGAGCAGTTCTTC
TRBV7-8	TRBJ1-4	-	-	CASSKGSLENEKLFF	TGTGCCAGCAGCAAGGGCAGTTTGGAGAATGAAAAACTGTTTTTT
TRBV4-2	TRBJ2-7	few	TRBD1	CASSQTIPGTATSYEQYF	TGTGCCAGCAGCCAGACCATCCCCGGGACAGCGACCTCCTACGAGCAGTACTTC
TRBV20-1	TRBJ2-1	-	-	CSARDPRQGGPYNEQFF	TGCAGTGCTAGAGATCCCCGACAGGGAGGTCCTTACAATGAGCAGTTCTTC
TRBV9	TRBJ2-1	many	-	CASSVGTIDNEQFF	TGTGCCAGCAGCGTAGGGACCATCGACAATGAGCAGTTCTTC
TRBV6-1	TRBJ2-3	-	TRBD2	CASSGSSGGALTDTQYF	TGTGCCAGCAGTGGTTCTAGCGGGGGGGCCCTTACAGATACGCAGTATTTT
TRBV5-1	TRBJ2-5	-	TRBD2	CASSSETSGVAETQYF	TGCGCCAGCAGCTCCGAGACTAGCGGGGTTGCTGAGACCCAGTACTTC
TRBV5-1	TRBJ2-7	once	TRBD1	CASSSYLGQNYEQYF	TGCGCCAGCAGCTCATATCTGGGACAGAACTACGAGCAGTACTTC
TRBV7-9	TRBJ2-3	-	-	CVSSLDSTEDTDTQYF	TGTGTCAGCAGCTTGGATAGCACTGAAGACACGGATACGCAGTATTTT
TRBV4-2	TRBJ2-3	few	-	CASSQEGGHPSTDTQYF	TGTGCCAGCAGCCAAGAGGGGGGGCATCCTAGCACAGATACGCAGTATTTT
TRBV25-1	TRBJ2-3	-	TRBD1	CASSEGRQGAIDTQYF	TGTGCCAGCAGTGAAGGACGACAGGGGGCTATCGATACGCAGTATTTT
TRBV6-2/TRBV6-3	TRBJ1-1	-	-	CASSQLRDLNTEAFF	TGTGCCAGCAGTCAATTGAGGGACCTGAACACTGAAGCTTTCTTT
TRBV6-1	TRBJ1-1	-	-	CASSEVQGNTEAFF	TGTGCCAGCAGTGAAGTACAGGGGAACACTGAAGCTTTCTTT
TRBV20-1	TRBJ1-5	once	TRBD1	CSALQQTGNQPQHF	TGCAGTGCTCTCCAACAGACAGGGAATCAGCCCCAGCATTTT
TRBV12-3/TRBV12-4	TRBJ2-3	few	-	CASSVFDTDTQYF	TGTGCCAGCAGTGTATTCGACACAGATACGCAGTATTTT
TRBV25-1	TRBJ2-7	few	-	CASRSPRSSYEQYF	TGTGCCAGCAGATCACCCCGGAGCTCCTACGAGCAGTACTTC